The present entry profiles one TCR beta chain with its context. The antigen is unknown. Treatment of the sample: 10-day PBMC culture with coronavirus spike peptide pools or control peptides (ViraFEST assay). Peptide-pool expansion of antigen-specific T cells preceded TCR sequencing in ViraFEST. PBMC cultures, at under 2.5 million cells per well, received around 10 IU/ml IL-2 and roughly 9.6 ug/ml peptide pools. This entry belongs to a study of vaccination and CD4 T cells after COVID-19. The Oncomine TCR Beta short-read assay sequenced DNA from cultured CD4+ T cells. TCRdb fed the PCR reads into MiXCR, producing one record per CDR3 protein. The data show approximately 8,400 distinct CDR3 sequences, around two thirds seen once. V lost 3 bases and J 7 bases, leaving 16 bases between the germline ends. The CDR3 length is 14 residues. Germline V CDR1 and CDR2: DFQATT, SNEGSKA (reference sequence).

This rearrangement joins TRBV20-1 to TRBJ2-1; tentatively, D is TRBD2 (6 bases). The TCR originated in a human donor who had recovered from COVID-19. The sequencing input was CD4+ T cells from blood, cultured in vitro. CDR3 residues: CSASRAGNRNEQFF. The DNA of the CDR3 is TGCAGTGCTAGCCGGGCGGGGAATAGGAATGAGCAGTTCTTC.